Shown below are 30 T cell receptor beta chains from a single sample sequenced in a study of blood T cells in healthy people across ages. Together with a sample-barcoded 5' primer, a J-beta primer mix was included in a second PCR lasting roughly 7 to 11 cycles. Using its own MiXCR run on the 5' RACE reads, TCRdb lists one record per CDR3 protein. The sample shows around 1,900,000 distinct CDR3 sequences, roughly two fifths of them seen only once. Sequencing was performed on blood. These receptor sequences come from a human donor in good health.

V usage is TRBV13 and J usage is TRBJ2-7, with 7 bases matching TRBD1. V lost 4 bases to trimming and J lost 4 bases; unmatched junction nucleotides: 7. The CDR3 length is 14 residues. Germline lookup yields CDR1 PRHDT and CDR2 FYEKMQ (reference sequence). The CDR3, as DNA: TGTGCCAGCAGCTCAAACAGGGGTGCGTACGAGCAGTACTTC. Protein sequence: CASSSNRGAYEQYF. Together with reference TRBV13 and TRBJ2-7, the CDR3 gives the full variable domain: AAGVIQSPRHLIKEKRETATLKCYPIPRHDTVYWYQQGPGQDPQFLISFYEKMQSDKGSIPDRFSAQQFSDYHSELNMSSLELGDSALYFCASSSNRGAYEQYFGPGTRLTVT.

This clonotype was seen a handful of times. This chain links TRBV7-9 with TRBJ1-6; D gene unclear. Germline loops: CDR1 SEHNR, CDR2 FQNEAQ (reference sequence). The ends were cut back, 10 bases at V and 0 bases at J, with 10 bases in the middle. The CDR3 runs 14 residues. The CDR3 DNA is TGTGCCACGCCTGGGAGCTCCTATAATTCACCCCTCCACTTT. Protein sequence: CATPGSSYNSPLHF.

This clonotype was counted between two and nine times. The V call is TRBV29-1, the J call TRBJ2-5, with D perhaps TRBD2 (6 bases). The CDR3 spans 14 residues. V lost 3 bases and J 1 base, leaving 12 bases between the germline ends. The germline V gene encodes CDR1 SQVTM and CDR2 ANQGSEA. CDR3 DNA sequence: TGCAGCGTTGACGGTGGACTACCCCAAGAGACCCAGTACTTC. Its translation is CSVDGGLPQETQYF.

Note on this clonotype: This may stem from a read error, because a much larger clone lies one nucleotide away. The rearrangement links TRBV6-5 to TRBJ2-4; D might be TRBD1 (5 bases). The better agreement between TRBJ2-7 and the DNA end casts doubt on the J call. The CDR3 length is 14 residues. Germline-derived CDR1 and CDR2 are MNHEY and SVGAGI. This CDR3 reads CASSLQGTSDEQYF. CDR3 DNA sequence: TGTGCCAGCTCCCTCCAGGGCACCTCCGACGAGCAGTACTTC.

This clonotype has a handful of counts. The rearrangement links TRBV7-2 to TRBJ2-1, with TRBD2 identical over 10 bases. The CDR3 extends over 15 amino acids. Trimming removed 4 bases from V and 7 bases from J; junction bases left unmatched: 7. CDR1 and CDR2 from the germline V gene are SGHTA and FQGNSA. CDR3 DNA sequence: TGTGCCAGCAGCTACCTAGCGGGGGTTTTAAATGAGCAGTTCTTC. It yields the protein CASSYLAGVLNEQFF. Combining the CDR3 with reference TRBV7-2 and TRBJ2-1 gives the whole variable domain GAGVSQSPSNKVTEKGKDVELRCDPISGHTALYWYRQSLGQGLEFLIYFQGNSAPDKSGLPSDRFSAERTGGSVSTLTIQRTQQEDSAVYLCASSYLAGVLNEQFFGPGTRLTVL.

This clonotype has a handful of counts. This chain connects TRBV7-2 to TRBJ1-5; D not certain. V was clipped by 0 bases and J by 1 base, with 4 bases between them. The CDR3 covers 14 residues. The germline gives CDR1 SGHTA, CDR2 FQGNSA. CDR3 loop: CASSLAMSNQPQHF. Written as DNA, the CDR3 is TGTGCCAGCAGCTTAGCGATGAGCAATCAGCCCCAGCATTTT.

The chain combines TRBV7-2 with TRBJ1-2, with unresolved D. The CDR3 runs to 11 residues. Germline CDR1 and CDR2: SGHTA and FQGNSA. The germline V and J ends were trimmed by 5 bases and 9 bases, with 10 bases remaining between them. The DNA for the CDR3 is TGTGCCAGCAGCAACCAACGTAGCTACACCTTC. Translation: CASSNQRSYTF.

This clonotype appeared a few times. The rearrangement uses TRBV6-2 or TRBV6-3 and TRBJ2-5; D tentatively fits TRBD1 or TRBD2 (5 bases each). The CDR3 loop spans 15 amino acids. Per germline, CDR1 MNHEY and CDR2 SVGEGT. Trimming cost V 6 bases and J 1 base, with 15 bases left between them. CDR3 residues: CASSEGIPVQETQYF. The CDR3 DNA follows: TGTGCCAGCAGCGAGGGGATTCCGGTCCAAGAGACCCAGTACTTC.

This clonotype came up a few times. The chain couples TRBV7-2 to TRBJ2-7; possible D gene TRBD2, 6 bases. The CDR3 runs to 15 residues. V was shortened by 0 bases and J by 5 bases, with 14 bases between the two germline ends. In germline, CDR1 is SGHTA, CDR2 FQGNSA. The CDR3 region is CASSLALGGGHEQYF. The CDR3 DNA sequence: TGTGCCAGCAGCTTAGCCCTGGGGGGTGGGCACGAGCAGTACTTC.

The gene calls are TRBV7-2 and TRBJ2-3, with D tentatively TRBD1 (6 bases). The ends were cut back, 6 bases at V and 12 bases at J, with 25 bases in the middle. The CDR3 is 15 residues long. Germline values: CDR1 SGHTA, CDR2 FQGNSA. The CDR3 protein is CASSDGQLTLGDQYF. The CDR3 DNA is TGTGCCAGCAGTGACGGACAGTTGACGCTCGGAGATCAGTATTTT.

This clonotype was recorded once. This CDR3 is missing its conserved last phenylalanine or tryptophan, likely due to a read error. V and J are TRBV29-1 and TRBJ2-4; tentatively, D is TRBD2 (6 bases). The J call is in doubt because the DNA end fits TRBJ2-7 better. This CDR3 has 12 amino acids. In germline, CDR1 is SQVTM, CDR2 ANQGSEA. The CDR3 region is CSVKTGDYEQYL. The CDR3 nucleotides read TGCAGCGTGAAGACGGGGGACTACGAGCAGTACCTC.

The gene calls are TRBV20-1 and TRBJ2-5, with 8 bases matching TRBD2. Germline loops: CDR1 DFQATT, CDR2 SNEGSKA (reference sequence). With 5 bases clipped from V and 2 bases from J, the junction kept 4 bases outside the gene matches. The CDR3 is made up of 13 amino acids. The CDR3 reads CSAHLAGQETQYF. DNA for the CDR3: TGCAGTGCTCATTTAGCGGGGCAAGAGACCCAGTACTTC.

This clonotype showed up just a few times. The chain recombines TRBV29-1 with TRBJ2-4; TRBD1 matches at 7 bases. The CDR3 length is 17 residues. Unmatched junction bases numbered 29, after V lost 8 bases and J lost 13 bases. Germline V gene sequence: CDR1 SQVTM, CDR2 ANQGSEA. This chain's CDR3 is CSHLSIGTDYVNNEQYF. CDR3 DNA: TGCAGCCACCTATCCATAGGGACAGATTATGTTAACAATGAGCAGTACTTC.

The CDR3 protein is CASSRTPGGTTEAFF. For the CDR3, the DNA is TGTGCCAGCAGCCGAACCCCAGGGGGTACCACTGAAGCTTTCTTT. J is TRBJ1-1 and V is TRBV7-3, with 7 bases lining up with TRBD1. This CDR3 region has 15 residues. The V and J ends lost 5 bases and 4 bases, in that order; junction bases with no gene match: 10. CDR1 SGHTA and CDR2 FQGTGA come from the germline V gene.

CDR3 sequence reads: CAWSVRGGASWTQYF. In DNA, the CDR3 is TGTGCCTGGAGTGTACGCGGGGGGGCCTCCTGGACGCAGTATTTT. The chain combines TRBV30 with TRBJ2-3, with 9 positions matching TRBD2. The trim removed 0 bases at V and 9 bases at J, leaving 10 bases unmatched. CDR1 and CDR2 from the germline V gene are GTSNPN and SVGIG (reference sequence). The CDR3 totals 15 residues.

This clonotype appeared a few times. V gene TRBV4-2 combines with J gene TRBJ1-1; weak D call: TRBD1 (6 bases). The CDR3 has 14 amino acids. CDR1 LGHNA and CDR2 YNFKEQ come from the germline V gene. V shed 3 bases and J shed 10 bases, with 18 bases lying between them. The CDR3 nucleotides are TGTGCCAGCAGCCAGTCTACAGGGATGAGTGGAGCTTTCTTT. Amino acids: CASSQSTGMSGAFF.

In its sample, this clonotype was seen a few times. The rearrangement links TRBV5-1 to TRBJ2-7; no definite D call. Germline V gene data show CDR1 as SGHRS and CDR2 as YFSETQ. Trimming stripped 0 bases from V and 6 bases from J, with 13 bases between. The CDR3 length is 14 residues. For the CDR3, the DNA is TGCGCCAGCAGCTTGGCCGGCCGAAATCGCGAGCAGTACTTC. Protein product: CASSLAGRNREQYF. Full variable domain (missing parts from reference TRBV5-1 and TRBJ2-7): KAGVTQTPRYLIKTRGQQVTLSCSPISGHRSVSWYQQTPGQGLQFLFEYFSETQRNKGNFPGRFSGRQFSNSRSEMNVSTLELGDSALYLCASSLAGRNREQYFGPGTRLTVT.

The chain is built from TRBV29-1 and TRBJ1-6; TRBD1 might be the D (5 bases). The V gene's germline CDR1 is SQVTM and CDR2 ANQGSEA. This CDR3 spans 13 amino acids. The ends were cut back, 5 bases at V and 7 bases at J, with 12 bases in the middle. CDR3 sequence: CSVQTTANSPLHF. In nucleotides, the CDR3 is TGCAGCGTTCAGACGACAGCCAATTCACCCCTCCACTTT.

The chain links TRBV2 to TRBJ2-7; tentatively, D is TRBD2 (7 bases). This CDR3 spans 14 amino acids. With 6 bases removed from V and 5 bases from J, the gap between germline ends came to 17 bases. Germline assignment: CDR1 SNHLY and CDR2 FYNNEI. The CDR3 nucleotides read TGTGCCAGCAGGAGACTAGGAGGGGGGGACGAGCAGTACTTC. It translates to CASRRLGGGDEQYF.

This sequence joins TRBV20-1 and TRBJ1-5; 9 positions agree with TRBD1. The CDR3 consists of 13 residues. V was pared by 3 bases and J by 7 bases, with 4 bases of the junction left unmatched. Germline V gene sequence: CDR1 DFQATT, CDR2 SNEGSKA (reference sequence). The CDR3: CSARTGGIQPQHF. Here the CDR3 DNA reads TGCAGTGCTAGGACAGGGGGTATACAGCCCCAGCATTTT.

This clonotype came up a few times. The V and J genes are TRBV12-3 or TRBV12-4 and TRBJ2-1; 12 bases are shared with TRBD2. This CDR3 region has 15 residues. J gave up 6 bases and V 5 bases, and 5 bases lay outside the gene matches. The chain's CDR3 is CASSPLAGGCNEQFF. The DNA for the CDR3 is TGTGCCAGCAGTCCACTAGCGGGGGGCTGCAATGAGCAGTTCTTC.

V is TRBV29-1 and J is TRBJ1-2; D may be TRBD1 (5 bases). The V gene's germline CDR1 is SQVTM and CDR2 ANQGSEA. This CDR3 region has 12 residues. Trimming took off 4 bases at V and 8 bases at J, with 14 bases between the two ends. CDR3 loop: CSVVGVEGGYTF. For the CDR3, the DNA is TGCAGCGTTGTGGGGGTTGAGGGAGGCTACACCTTC.

In its sample, this clonotype was seen a few times. This sequence joins TRBV20-1 and TRBJ2-1; 11 nucleotides line up with TRBD1. CDR3 length: 17 residues. V was clipped by 0 bases and J by 3 bases; unmatched bases: 7. The germline CDR1 and CDR2 sequences are DFQATT and SNEGSKA (reference sequence). The CDR3 bases are TGCAGTGCTAGAGATCATAGGGGACAGGGGGACTACAATGAGCAGTTCTTC. It encodes CSARDHRGQGDYNEQFF.

This clonotype was observed a handful of times. V is TRBV29-1 and J is TRBJ1-2; D is perhaps TRBD1 (5 bases). CDR1 and CDR2 from the germline V gene are SQVTM and ANQGSEA. This CDR3 spans 12 amino acids. V was cut by 6 bases and J by 5 bases, with 13 bases left in between. The CDR3 sequence is CSVPGTEYGYTF. The CDR3 DNA is TGCAGCGTCCCCGGGACGGAATATGGCTACACCTTC.

This clonotype was counted at least ten times. V usage is TRBV12-3 or TRBV12-4 and J usage is TRBJ1-2; no reliable D call. The V gene lost 3 bases and the J gene lost 4 bases, with 6 bases spanning the gap. The CDR3 loop spans 12 amino acids. CDR3 coding DNA: TGTGCCAGCAGTTTTTCCCTCTATGGCTACACCTTC. Amino acid sequence: CASSFSLYGYTF.

The chain links TRBV7-2 to TRBJ2-7; 8 nucleotides line up with TRBD1. Per germline, CDR1 SGHTA and CDR2 FQGNSA. The CDR3 runs to 14 residues. V trimming: 5 bases; J trimming: 8 bases; junction bases outside the gene matches: 11. The CDR3 DNA reads TGTGCCAGCAGCCTCGGGCAGGGGGCTGTGAAGCAGTACTTC. It yields the protein CASSLGQGAVKQYF.

The V call is TRBV7-8, the J call TRBJ2-1; TRBD2 matches at 7 bases. The CDR3 contains 17 residues. The V segment lost 5 bases and the J segment 5 bases; nucleotides outside the gene matches: 15. Germline V gives CDR1 SGHVS, CDR2 FQNEAQ. The CDR3 spells CASSVVVGGMPDNEQFF. For the CDR3, the DNA is TGTGCCAGCAGCGTCGTCGTCGGGGGGATGCCGGACAATGAGCAGTTCTTC. The full variable domain, in which reference TRBV7-8 and TRBJ2-1 provide the parts outside the CDR3, is GAGVSQSPRYKVAKRGQDVALRCDPISGHVSLFWYQQALGQGPEFLTYFQNEAQLDKSGLPSDRFFAERPEGSVSTLKIQRTQQEDSAVYLCASSVVVGGMPDNEQFFGPGTRLTVL.

J is TRBJ1-2 and V is TRBV3-1; D not resolved. V lost 0 bases to trimming and J lost 2 bases, with 7 bases between them. This CDR3 comprises 14 residues. CDR1 and CDR2 from the germline V gene are LGHDT and YNNKEL (reference sequence). The CDR3 sequence is CASSQEDPNYGYTF. The CDR3 DNA follows: TGTGCCAGCAGCCAAGAAGATCCGAACTATGGCTACACCTTC.

V and J are TRBV6-5 and TRBJ1-2; 8 bases map to TRBD1. The CDR3 loop spans 18 amino acids. With V trimmed by 0 bases and J by 5 bases, 14 bases remained unmatched. The germline V gene has CDR1 MNHEY and CDR2 SVGAGI. The DNA for the CDR3 is TGTGCCAGCAGTTACTCGATGCAGGGGGCGTCGGGTTGGTATGGCTACACCTTC. It translates to CASSYSMQGASGWYGYTF.

This rearrangement joins TRBV20-1 to TRBJ1-5; possible D gene TRBD1, 5 bases. The CDR3 is 14 amino acids. Germline V CDR1 and CDR2: DFQATT, SNEGSKA (reference sequence). Trimming removed 3 bases from V and 6 bases from J, with 15 bases in between. In nucleotides, the CDR3 is TGCAGTGCTAGGACGCCAGGGATCGCTCAGCCCCAGCATTTT. Its protein product is CSARTPGIAQPQHF.